This TCR beta chain was obtained from a study of T cell responses to AZD1222 COVID-19 vaccine. Study observations and caveats: The donor cohort was predominantly white British with a female majority, and clonal diversity may have been underestimated. Vaccination with two AZD1222 doses was followed by a rise in Spike-specific TCR breadth and depth. Across spike, vaccine-associated CD4 TCRs were found, dominant at 160-218 and 743-854.

Sequencing was performed with immunoSEQ multiplex PCR; in TCRdb, only in-frame clones are kept and a portion is missing. The data show under 110,000 clones, about 89% seen once. Trimming shortened V by 5 bases and J by 12 bases, and 11 bases separated the two germline ends. The CDR3 covers 12 residues. Regarding this clone: Its matching antigen is unknown.

The rearrangement uses TRBV12-3 or TRBV12-4 and TRBJ1-6; D remains ambiguous. The material was peripheral blood, obtained 28 days after the second AZD1222 dose. The origin of this receptor is an adult who received the AZD1222 COVID-19 vaccine. The CDR3 nucleotides are TGTGCCAGCAGTCAAGCCTCAATACCCCTCCACTTT. It yields the protein CASSQASIPLHF.